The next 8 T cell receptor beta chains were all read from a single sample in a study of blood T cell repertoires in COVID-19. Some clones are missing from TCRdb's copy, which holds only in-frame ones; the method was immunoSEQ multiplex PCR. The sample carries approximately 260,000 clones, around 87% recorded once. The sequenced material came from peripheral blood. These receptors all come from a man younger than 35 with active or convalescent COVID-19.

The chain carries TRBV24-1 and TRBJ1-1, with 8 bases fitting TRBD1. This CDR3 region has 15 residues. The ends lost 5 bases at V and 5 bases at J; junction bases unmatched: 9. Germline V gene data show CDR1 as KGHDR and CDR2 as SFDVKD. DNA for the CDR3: TGTGCCACCAGTGCCGACAGGGGCCTGGGAACTGAAGCTTTCTTT. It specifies CATSADRGLGTEAFF.

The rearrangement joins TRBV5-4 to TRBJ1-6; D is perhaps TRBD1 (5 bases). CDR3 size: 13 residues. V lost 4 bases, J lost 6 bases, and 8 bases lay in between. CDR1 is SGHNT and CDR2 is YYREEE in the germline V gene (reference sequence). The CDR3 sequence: CASSGDFNSPLHF. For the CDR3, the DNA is TGTGCCAGCAGCGGGGACTTTAATTCACCCCTCCACTTT. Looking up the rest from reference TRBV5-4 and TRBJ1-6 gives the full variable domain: ETGVTQSPTHLIKTRGQQVTLRCSSQSGHNTVSWYQQALGQGPQFIFQYYREEENGRGNFPPRFSGLQFPNYSSELNVNALELDDSALYLCASSGDFNSPLHFGNGTRLTVT.

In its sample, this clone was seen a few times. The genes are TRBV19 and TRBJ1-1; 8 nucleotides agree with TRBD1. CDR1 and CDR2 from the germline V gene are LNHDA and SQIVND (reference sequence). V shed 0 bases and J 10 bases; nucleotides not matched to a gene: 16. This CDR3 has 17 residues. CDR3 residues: CASSIDSPTGGVTTAFF. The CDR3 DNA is TGTGCCAGTAGTATAGATTCCCCCACAGGGGGGGTTACGACAGCTTTCTTT. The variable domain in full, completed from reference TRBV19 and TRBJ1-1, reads DGGITQSPKYLFRKEGQNVTLSCEQNLNHDAMYWYRQDPGQGLRLIYYSQIVNDFQKGDIAEGYSVSREKKESFPLTVTSAQKNPTAFYLCASSIDSPTGGVTTAFFGQGTRLTVV.

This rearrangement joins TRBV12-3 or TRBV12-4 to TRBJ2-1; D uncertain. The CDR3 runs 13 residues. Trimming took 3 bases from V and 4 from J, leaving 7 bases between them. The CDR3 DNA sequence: TGTGCCAGCAGTTTCCAGATTTACAATGAGCAGTTCTTC. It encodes CASSFQIYNEQFF.

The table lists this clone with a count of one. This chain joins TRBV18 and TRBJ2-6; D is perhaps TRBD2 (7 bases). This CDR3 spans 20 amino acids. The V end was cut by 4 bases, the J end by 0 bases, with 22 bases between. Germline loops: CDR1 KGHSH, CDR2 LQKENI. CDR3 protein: CASSLTGGHPPSSGANVLTF. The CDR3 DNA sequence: TGTGCCAGCTCACTAACGGGGGGACACCCCCCCAGCTCTGGGGCCAACGTCCTGACTTTC.

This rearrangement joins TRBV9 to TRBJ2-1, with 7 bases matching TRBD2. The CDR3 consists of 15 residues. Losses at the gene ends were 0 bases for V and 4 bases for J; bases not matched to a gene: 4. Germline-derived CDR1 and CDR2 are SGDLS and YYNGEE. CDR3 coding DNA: TGTGCCAGCAGCGTAGGCTTGCGGGGGTACAATGAGCAGTTCTTC. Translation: CASSVGLRGYNEQFF.

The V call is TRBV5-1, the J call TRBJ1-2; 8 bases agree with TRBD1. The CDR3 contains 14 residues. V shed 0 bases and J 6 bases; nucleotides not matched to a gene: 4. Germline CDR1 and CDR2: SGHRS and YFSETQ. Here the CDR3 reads CASSLAAGGDGYTF. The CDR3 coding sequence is TGCGCCAGCAGCTTGGCGGCAGGGGGCGATGGCTACACCTTC.

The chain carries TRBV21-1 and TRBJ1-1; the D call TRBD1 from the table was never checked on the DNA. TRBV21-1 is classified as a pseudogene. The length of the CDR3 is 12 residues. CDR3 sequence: CASTAWGREAFF. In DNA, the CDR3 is TGTGCCAGCACGGCTTGGGGCCGTGAAGCTTTCTTT.